The subject of this entry is one TCR beta chain. Its antigen is still unknown. The sample belongs to a study of T cell responses to AZD1222 COVID-19 vaccine. Generated by immunoSEQ multiplex PCR, the TCRdb table keeps only in-frame clones and is missing some. This sample has around 160,000 clones, with approximately 90% found just once. Broader study findings: After two AZD1222 doses, spike-specific TCR breadth and depth rose versus day 0. CD4 TCRs linked to vaccination spanned spike, dominating at 160-218 and 743-854. Among those given AZD1222, only 6 or 7 were seropositive at baseline.

The source was peripheral blood, collected on day 0 of MenACWY control vaccination. The sequence was collected from an adult in good health.

As DNA, the CDR3 is TGTGCCAGTACCCCGGAGGGGGATTCCTACAATGAGCAGTTCTTC. It is translated as CASTPEGDSYNEQFF. The genes are TRBV19 and TRBJ2-1; D possibly uses TRBD1 or TRBD2 (6 bases each). CDR3 length: 15 residues. Germline CDR1 reads LNHDA; CDR2 reads SQIVND (reference sequence). V lost 7 bases, J lost 1 base, and 14 bases lay in between.